A single sample gave rise to the 11 T cell receptor beta chains below, sequenced in a study of shared clonotypes between healthy human individuals. Sequenced by immunoSEQ multiplex PCR; TCRdb stores in-frame clones only, minus some. The sample includes about 600,000 clones, roughly 97% of them seen just once. The sequencing input was naive CD4+ T cells sorted from blood. Described subset: CD45RA+ positively selected. These receptors were obtained from a woman aged 25 to 39 in good health.

A note on this clone: At the DNA level, this CDR3 is encoded by other sequences in the same sample as well. The rearrangement joins TRBV18 to TRBJ2-3, with 7 bases lining up with TRBD1. Germline loops: CDR1 KGHSH, CDR2 LQKENI. The CDR3 contains 14 residues. V was clipped by 3 bases and J by 2 bases; unmatched bases: 2. The chain's CDR3 is CASSPGQNTDTQYF. CDR3 sequence (DNA): TGTGCCAGCTCACCGGGACAGAACACAGATACGCAGTATTTT. Filled out from reference TRBV18 and TRBJ2-3, the complete variable domain reads NAGVMQNPRHLVRRRGQEARLRCSPMKGHSHVYWYRQLPEEGLKFMVYLQKENIIDESGMPKERFSAEFPKEGPSILRIQQVVRGDSAAYFCASSPGQNTDTQYFGPGTRLTVL.

The chain is built from TRBV5-1 and TRBJ2-2; D is possibly TRBD1 or TRBD2 (6 bases each). This CDR3 contains 13 residues. Germline CDR1 is SGHRS and CDR2 is YFSETQ. Trimming left V 7 bases short and J 6 bases short, with 13 bases between. The CDR3 loop is CASSPRGPGELFF. CDR3 bases: TGCGCCAGCTCCCCTCGGGGGCCCGGGGAGCTGTTTTTT.

In DNA form, the CDR3 reads TGCGCCAGCAGTGAGTCGGGGTCGGGGACAGATACGCAGTATTTT. This translates into CASSESGSGTDTQYF. The chain joins TRBV10-1 to TRBJ2-3; maybe TRBD2 (5 bases). CDR3 length equals 15 residues. Germline lookup yields CDR1 WNHNN and CDR2 SYGVQD (reference sequence). Trimming cost V 0 bases and J 3 bases, with 10 bases left between them.

This CDR3 reads CASGPGGSGRFF. As DNA, the CDR3 is TGTGCCAGCGGGCCGGGGGGGAGCGGGCGGTTTTTT. The V gene is TRBV28, the J gene TRBJ1-4, with D maybe TRBD1 (5 bases). This CDR3 has 12 residues. V gave up 8 bases and J gave up 16 bases, with 20 bases separating them. Germline CDR1 and CDR2: MDHEN and SYDVKM.

The chain joins TRBV25-1 to TRBJ2-3; perhaps TRBD1 as D (5 bases). Trimming took 1 base from V and 0 from J, leaving 8 bases between them. Germline CDR1 is MGHDK and CDR2 is SYGVNS. This CDR3 comprises 15 residues. The CDR3 nucleotides are TGTGCCAGCAGTGAATCAGGGCCCAGCACAGATACGCAGTATTTT. Protein: CASSESGPSTDTQYF. Full variable domain (remainder filled in from reference TRBV25-1 and TRBJ2-3): EADIYQTPRYLVIGTGKKITLECSQTMGHDKMYWYQQDPGMELHLIHYSYGVNSTEKGDLSSESTVSRIRTEHFPLTLESARPSHTSQYLCASSESGPSTDTQYFGPGTRLTVL.

The chain recombines TRBV19 with TRBJ2-1; D not resolved. CDR1 and CDR2 from the germline V gene are LNHDA and SQIVND (reference sequence). The CDR3 covers 14 residues. V was clipped by 4 bases and J by 0 bases, with 7 bases between them. The CDR3 protein is CASSRQSSYNEQFF. The CDR3 DNA reads as TGTGCCAGTAGTAGGCAGAGCTCCTACAATGAGCAGTTCTTC. Full variable domain (outside the CDR3, taken from reference TRBV19 and TRBJ2-1): DGGITQSPKYLFRKEGQNVTLSCEQNLNHDAMYWYRQDPGQGLRLIYYSQIVNDFQKGDIAEGYSVSREKKESFPLTVTSAQKNPTAFYLCASSRQSSYNEQFFGPGTRLTVL.

The V and J genes are TRBV11-2 and TRBJ2-5, with 8 positions matching TRBD1. The J call may be wrong; the DNA end is better matched by TRBJ2-7. CDR1 is SGHAT, CDR2 FQNNGV, per germline. The CDR3 has 18 amino acids. CDR3 region: CASSRRQGQAASSYEQYF. The CDR3 bases are TGTGCCAGCAGCCGTCGACAGGGGCAGGCGGCGAGCTCCTACGAGCAGTACTTC.

The rearrangement links TRBV28 to TRBJ2-3; 8 nucleotides match TRBD2. The CDR3 has 15 amino acids. Unmatched junction bases numbered 10, after V lost 7 bases and J lost 4 bases. Germline V gene lookup returns CDR1 MDHEN and CDR2 SYDVKM. DNA for the CDR3: TGTGCCAGCACCCCGCCAGCGGGAGAGCCAGATACGCAGTATTTT. Amino acid sequence: CASTPPAGEPDTQYF.

J is TRBJ2-1 and V is TRBV28; 8 nucleotides line up with TRBD2. Germline values: CDR1 MDHEN, CDR2 SYDVKM. The CDR3 sequence is 14 residues long. V was clipped by 8 bases and J by 7 bases; unmatched bases: 10. Here the CDR3 reads CASDRGGAGNEQFF. CDR3 in DNA: TGTGCCAGCGACCGGGGGGGCGCTGGAAATGAGCAGTTCTTC.

The chain links TRBV5-1 to TRBJ2-4; possibly TRBD1 for D (6 bases). In germline, CDR1 is SGHRS, CDR2 YFSETQ. CDR3 length: 18 amino acids. V lost 2 bases and J 0 bases, leaving 18 bases between the germline ends. This chain's CDR3 is CASSFHVGDTLAKNIQYF. The CDR3 nucleotides are TGCGCCAGCAGCTTTCATGTGGGGGACACACTAGCCAAAAACATTCAGTACTTC.

This chain connects TRBV29-1 to TRBJ1-1; D gene ambiguous. The CDR3 contains 14 residues. V was trimmed by 3 bases and J by 8 bases, leaving 19 bases between them. The germline gives CDR1 SQVTM, CDR2 ANQGSEA. The CDR3 DNA is TGCAGCGTTGACGCCCTCCAGAGAAGACACGAAGCTTTCTTT. Protein product: CSVDALQRRHEAFF.